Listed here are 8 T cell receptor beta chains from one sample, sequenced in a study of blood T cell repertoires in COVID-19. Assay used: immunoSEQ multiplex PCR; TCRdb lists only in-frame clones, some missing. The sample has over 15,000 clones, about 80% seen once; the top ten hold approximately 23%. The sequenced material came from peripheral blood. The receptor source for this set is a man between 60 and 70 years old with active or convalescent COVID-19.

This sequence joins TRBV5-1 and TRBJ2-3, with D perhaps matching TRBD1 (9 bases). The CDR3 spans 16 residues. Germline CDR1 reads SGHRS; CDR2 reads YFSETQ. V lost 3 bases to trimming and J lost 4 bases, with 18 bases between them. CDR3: CASSSGGDRVSDTQYF. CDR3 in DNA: TGCGCCAGCAGCTCCGGGGGGGACAGGGTGTCAGATACGCAGTATTTT. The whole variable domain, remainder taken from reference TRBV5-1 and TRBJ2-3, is KAGVTQTPRYLIKTRGQQVTLSCSPISGHRSVSWYQQTPGQGLQFLFEYFSETQRNKGNFPGRFSGRQFSNSRSEMNVSTLELGDSALYLCASSSGGDRVSDTQYFGPGTRLTVL.

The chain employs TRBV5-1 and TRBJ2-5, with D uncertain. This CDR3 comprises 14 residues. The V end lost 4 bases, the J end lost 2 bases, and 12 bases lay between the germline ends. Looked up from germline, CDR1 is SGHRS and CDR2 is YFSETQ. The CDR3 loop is CASSVPLLQETQYF. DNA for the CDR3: TGCGCCAGCAGCGTCCCACTACTTCAAGAGACCCAGTACTTC.

As DNA, the CDR3 is TGCGCCAGCAGCTTGGAGGCAGGGGTAAGCGGTCGTGAGCAGTTCTTC. Translation: CASSLEAGVSGREQFF. This chain uses TRBV5-1 with TRBJ2-1, with D possibly matching TRBD1 (6 bases). Germline CDR1 reads SGHRS; CDR2 reads YFSETQ. V was clipped by 0 bases and J by 9 bases, with 19 bases between them. The CDR3 is made up of 16 amino acids.

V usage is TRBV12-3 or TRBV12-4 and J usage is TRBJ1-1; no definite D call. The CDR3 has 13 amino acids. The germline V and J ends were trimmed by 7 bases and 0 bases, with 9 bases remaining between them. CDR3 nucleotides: TGTGCCAGCATTCAGAGGATGAACACTGAAGCTTTCTTT. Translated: CASIQRMNTEAFF.

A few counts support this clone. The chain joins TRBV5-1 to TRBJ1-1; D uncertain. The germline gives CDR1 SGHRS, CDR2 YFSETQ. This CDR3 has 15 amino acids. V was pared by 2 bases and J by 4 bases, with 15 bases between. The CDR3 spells CASSLMGSGGTEAFF. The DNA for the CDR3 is TGCGCCAGCAGCTTAATGGGGAGCGGCGGCACTGAAGCTTTCTTT.

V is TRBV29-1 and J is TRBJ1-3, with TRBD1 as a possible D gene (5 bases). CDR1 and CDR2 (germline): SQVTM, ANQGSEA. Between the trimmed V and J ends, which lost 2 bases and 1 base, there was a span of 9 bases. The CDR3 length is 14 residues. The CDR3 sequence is CSVESGNSGNTIYF. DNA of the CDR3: TGCAGCGTTGAATCAGGGAATTCTGGAAACACCATATATTTT.

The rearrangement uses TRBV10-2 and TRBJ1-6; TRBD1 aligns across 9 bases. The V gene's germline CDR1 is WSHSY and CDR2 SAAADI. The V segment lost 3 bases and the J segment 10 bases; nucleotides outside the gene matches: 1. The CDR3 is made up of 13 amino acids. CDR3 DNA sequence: TGCGCCAGCAGTGAACAGGGGGCCTCACCCCTCCACTTT. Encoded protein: CASSEQGASPLHF.

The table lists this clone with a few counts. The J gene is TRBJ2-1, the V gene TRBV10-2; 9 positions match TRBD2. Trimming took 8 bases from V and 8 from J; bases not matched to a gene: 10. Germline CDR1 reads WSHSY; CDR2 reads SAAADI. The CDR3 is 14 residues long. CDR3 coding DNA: TGCGCCAGCGCTACCGGGACTAGCCACGATGAGCAGTTCTTC. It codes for CASATGTSHDEQFF.